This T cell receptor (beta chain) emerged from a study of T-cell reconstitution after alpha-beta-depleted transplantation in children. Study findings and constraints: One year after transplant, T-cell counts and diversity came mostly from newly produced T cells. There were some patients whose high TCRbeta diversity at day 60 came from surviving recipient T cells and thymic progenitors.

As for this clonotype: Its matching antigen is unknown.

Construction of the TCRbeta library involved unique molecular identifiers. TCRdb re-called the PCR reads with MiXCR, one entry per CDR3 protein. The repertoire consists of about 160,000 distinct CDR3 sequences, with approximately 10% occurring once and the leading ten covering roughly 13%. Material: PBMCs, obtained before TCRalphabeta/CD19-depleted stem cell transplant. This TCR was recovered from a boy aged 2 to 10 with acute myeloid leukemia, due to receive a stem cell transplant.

CDR3 in amino acids: CASSERQVLDGYTF. CDR3 coding DNA: TGTGCCAGCAGTGAAAGACAGGTCTTGGATGGCTACACCTTC. The V gene is TRBV25-1, the J gene TRBJ1-2, with a tentative D call TRBD1 (6 bases). V dropped 2 bases and J dropped 6 bases, with 13 bases sitting between them. The CDR3 covers 14 residues. Germline V gives CDR1 MGHDK, CDR2 SYGVNS.